These 7 T cell receptor beta chains were sequenced from one sample in a study of shared clonotypes between healthy human individuals. Only in-frame clones appear in the TCRdb table, and some are missing; sequencing was by immunoSEQ multiplex PCR. The sample includes about 2.4 million clones, 93% of them seen just once. The sample comprised naive CD4+ T cells from PBMCs. As to subset: CD45RA+ positively selected. The receptors shown here come from a man aged 18 to 29 in good health. Some clones in this sample may be carry-over from other donors' samples.

The chain recombines TRBV5-1 with TRBJ2-3; 12 bases agree with TRBD2. Per germline, CDR1 SGHRS and CDR2 YFSETQ. This CDR3 has 21 residues. After removal of 4 bases from V and 1 base from J, the junction contained 19 bases not matched to a gene. The CDR3 reads CASSARMTSGRTRVGTDTQYF. DNA for the CDR3: TGCGCCAGCAGCGCCCGAATGACTAGCGGGAGAACTAGGGTCGGCACAGATACGCAGTATTTT.

The gene calls are TRBV9 and TRBJ2-7; 10 bases line up with TRBD2. Germline lookup yields CDR1 SGDLS and CDR2 YYNGEE. The CDR3 length is 16 residues. J gave up 4 bases and V 3 bases, and 10 bases lay outside the gene matches. The CDR3 loop is CASSEKAGGFIYEQYF. CDR3 in DNA: TGTGCCAGCAGCGAAAAAGCGGGAGGGTTTATTTACGAGCAGTACTTC.

The chain joins TRBV2 to TRBJ2-3; the D gene is possibly TRBD2 (5 bases). The CDR3 contains 14 residues. V dropped 4 bases and J dropped 1 base, with 9 bases sitting between them. Germline assignment: CDR1 SNHLY and CDR2 FYNNEI. The CDR3 spells CASSVFSGTDTQYF. The CDR3 DNA follows: TGTGCCAGCAGTGTGTTTAGCGGCACAGATACGCAGTATTTT.

V and J are TRBV30 and TRBJ2-1; 8 bases match TRBD2. CDR1 and CDR2 (germline): GTSNPN, SVGIG (reference sequence). With V trimmed by 1 base and J by 11 bases, 7 bases remained unmatched. This CDR3 region has 13 residues. The CDR3 DNA follows: TGTGCCTGGAGTGGAGCAGGGACTAGGAAGCAGTTCTTC. As protein: CAWSGAGTRKQFF. The full variable domain, completed using reference TRBV30 and TRBJ2-1, is SQTIHQWPATLVQPVGSPLSLECTVEGTSNPNLYWYRQAAGRGLQLLFYSVGIGQISSEVPQNLSASRPQDRQFILSSKKLLLSDSGFYLCAWSGAGTRKQFFGPGTRLTVL.

The V gene is TRBV28, the J gene TRBJ2-7, with D possibly being TRBD2 (5 bases). Germline V gene lookup returns CDR1 MDHEN and CDR2 SYDVKM. The germline V and J ends were trimmed by 6 bases and 2 bases, with 17 bases remaining between them. The CDR3 totals 15 residues. The CDR3 coding sequence is TGTGCCAGCAGCCAGGTAGGGAGTTCAACCTACGAGCAGTACTTC. It translates to CASSQVGSSTYEQYF. The full variable domain, in which reference TRBV28 and TRBJ2-7 provide the parts outside the CDR3, is DVKVTQSSRYLVKRTGEKVFLECVQDMDHENMFWYRQDPGLGLRLIYFSYDVKMKEKGDIPEGYSVSREKKERFSLILESASTNQTSMYLCASSQVGSSTYEQYFGPGTRLTVT.

A word on this clone: The same CDR3 arises from other DNA sequences in this sample as well. This sequence joins TRBV29-1 and TRBJ2-5, with 7 positions matching TRBD2. J lost 5 bases, V lost 3 bases, and 0 bases had no gene match. This CDR3 has 11 amino acids. Per the germline V gene, CDR1 is SQVTM and CDR2 is ANQGSEA. The CDR3 nucleotides read TGCAGCGTTGAGGGGGGGGAGACCCAGTACTTC. It encodes CSVEGGETQYF.

This chain links TRBV7-3 with TRBJ1-2; D might be TRBD1 (5 bases). CDR1 and CDR2 (germline): SGHTA, FQGTGA. The CDR3 is 14 residues long. V lost 0 bases, J lost 6 bases, and 11 bases lay in between. CDR3 coding DNA: TGTGCCAGCAGCTTAACAGGGGAGGGCAATGGCTACACCTTC. Protein product: CASSLTGEGNGYTF.